This record looks at one T cell receptor (beta chain) sequence and its context. It has no known antigen specificity. Qualities for individual bases were not recorded, and no much larger clone is one base off. This entry comes from a study of cytomegalovirus exposure and HLA in healthy donors (dated by TCRdb to the late 2010s). Background for the entire study: An earlier analysis of several hundred of the donors reported around 280 Gb of sequence data and 95 million to 120 million unique TCR beta sequences obtained from around 180 million T cells. HLA typing covered class I and class II loci at four-digit resolution. Four to six DR-DQ haplotypes were handled as single units for association and clustering, since linkage in the cohort was strong. The genetic ancestry cluster associated with self-reported Caucasian donors included roughly four fifths of the 300 to 450 genotyped donors. Rather than drawing on any new phenotypic data, the later analysis identified candidate immune exposures from TCR beta sequences and the way those sequences occurred across donors. In addition to the first cohort of approximately 670 subjects, a separate validation cohort of approximately 130 different subjects was used. The study aimed to test whether signatures of past pathogen exposure could be identified by cataloging public T cell receptors. An earlier analysis of 587 of the donors used high-throughput TCR beta sequencing to judge whether each TCR beta V gene segment behaved as functional or pseudogenic. A later genetic analysis used genome-wide SNP genotypes for about three fifths of the roughly 700 donors, treating that subset as a discovery cohort. High-throughput TCR immunosequencing, statistical association of individual TCRs with disease status, and machine learning were combined to predict cytomegalovirus infection status. To study patterns of TCR occurrence, a later analysis re-analyzed previously published TCR beta repertoires from 666 donors and added high-resolution HLA genotyping. An early release covering roughly 580 HLA-typed donors comprised approximately 290 gigabases of sequencing data and 65 million to 100 million unique TCR sequences. The number of donors typed differed by locus, with 629-630 for A, B, C, DRB1 and DQB1, about 500 for DQA1, nearly 610 for DPA1, and roughly 450 for DPB1. Across under 500 genotyped donors of the cohort, an average of about 250,000 unique TCR beta nucleotide sequences per donor were sequenced, and approximately 17% of those sequences were non-productive. The study profiled the T cell repertoires of 666 subjects by immunosequencing and related them to cytomegalovirus serostatus. Every repertoire in the discovery cohort had been generated on one and the same sequencing platform. Donor age, sex, ethnicity and CMV serostatus were compiled together with the repertoire data.

The library was prepared using the immunoSEQ multiplex PCR assay. For the multiplex PCR, a mixture combining 60 forward primers for TCR Vbeta segments and 13 reverse primers for TCR Jbeta segments was used. The CDR3 region of rearranged TCR beta genes was amplified from genomic DNA by a multiplex PCR assay. The amplified TCR beta libraries were sequenced on the Illumina HiSeq System as 87-base-pair reads. Turning to the authors' computational methods: Across the 700 or so repertoires, a later analysis counted tens of millions of unique TCR beta chains, roughly 11 million of which were shared by at least two donors. Raw reads were error-corrected and collapsed into unique sequences by a nearest-neighbor algorithm in which closely related sequences were merged to remove PCR and sequencing errors. CDR3 sequences were aligned to IMGT reference sequences to assign V, D and J gene segments. For a sequence to be retained, a match of at least six nucleotides was required to both a V gene segment and a J gene segment. A rearrangement was called productive if the CDR3 had no stop codons and remained in frame with V and J, and every other rearrangement was called non-productive. CDR3 was defined according to IMGT convention as the region running from the second conserved V-encoded cysteine to the conserved J-encoded phenylalanine. In an earlier analysis of more than 550 of the donors, sequences lacking an unambiguous match to a single V gene segment were excluded. In an earlier analysis of 450 to 700 of the donors, V segments were called functional above 56.7% productive rearrangements and were called segregating when the between-donor standard deviation exceeded 5%. To diagnose cytomegalovirus status from the catalog of TCR beta chain sequences, a statistical classification framework was built. A later analysis assigned V and J genes by comparing TCR nucleotide sequences with IMGT/GENE-DB human TR gene sequences. The TCRdist pipeline was used in a later analysis to assign CDR3 sequences and most-parsimonious VDJ recombination scenarios. In a later analysis, every TCR beta chain was defined by the combination of its CDR3 amino acid sequence and its V-gene family, and reads without a unique V-gene family were dropped. In a later analysis, a few hundred highly shared, low-generation-probability nucleotide sequences were removed to address suspected cross-contamination and a sequencing artifact. A later analysis calculated a clonal expansion index for each public chain from normalized within-repertoire ranks of inferred template counts. A later analysis computed generation probabilities with a VDJ recombination model fitted to out-of-frame rearrangements, and checked the results against IGoR. A later analysis scored TCR-TCR, TCR-HLA and TCR-CMV co-occurrence with hypergeometric tests, applying a repertoire-size bias correction to TCR pairs. False discovery rates were estimated in a later analysis by permuting HLA or CMV assignments 20 times. A later analysis grouped co-occurring TCRs with DBSCAN, adding TCRdist sequence similarity when clustering within HLA-allele-positive subsets. For co-occurrence clustering, repertoires with fewer than 30,000 or more than 120,000 public chains were excluded, along with roughly 5 repertoires with anomalous nucleotide sharing. Here the immuneACCESS table is served through TCRdb, limited to in-frame sequences with V and J called. Missing clones are a known gap in these copies; in checked studies unresolved V genes cover under half, and the rest lacks a known reason. Clonal size and the V and J genes are those of that table, whereas D and trimming came from the DNA. The sample contains around 150,000 clones, around 80% of them found a single time. The ten largest clones add up to 6.3% of the sample.

Overall study outcomes, separate from this receptor: Assigning TCR associations to individual alleles was difficult when HLA alleles, especially DR and DQ, strongly co-occurred. This cohort had only TCR beta chains sequenced, and the lack of alpha or paired-chain data limited which features could be detected. Across donors, most TCR sequences were observed very rarely, whereas some public TCRs were present in many individuals. In a later analysis, several top co-occurrence clusters were reported to appear linked to parvovirus B19, influenza, CMV and Epstein-Barr virus. A later genetic analysis reported fewer N-insertions in productive TCRs among donors in an Asian-associated ancestry cluster than the roughly 620-donor mean. A further reported finding was that TCR beta sequences accurately predicted the HLA-A and HLA-B alleles for most subjects in the first cohort. A later analysis found that HLA-associated TCR beta chains were more clonally expanded and had lower generation probabilities than equally common non-associated chains. A later genetic analysis associated a missense DCLRE1C variant with V-gene and J-gene trimming of TCR beta chains, and an independent cohort replicated the association. The authors suggested that the approach could potentially be generalized to other disease states and immunological phenotypes. The sequencing pipeline was judged likely to have produced a cluster of highly shared sequence variants as a technical artifact. Broadly in line with IMGT annotations, most TCR beta V segments showed up in productive rearrangements about 90% or about 30% of the time in an earlier analysis of about 500 of the donors. According to a later analysis, TCR association rates differed among HLA loci, with DRB1 alleles showing the most associated TCRs and HLA-C alleles showing the fewest. The 87-base-pair reads could not distinguish some IMGT-functional V segments, including TRBV6-2 and TRBV6-3, so those segments were excluded. Correlated functional status among segregating V segments might reflect linkage disequilibrium, but an unknown experimental factor could not be ruled out. Roughly uniform sequencing depth across donors was assumed in presence/absence analyses, although this assumption may not hold. Because counts were too low, roughly 16 rarely observed V segments, including chromosome 9 orphons, were excluded from the earlier analysis of about 500 of the donors. CMV serostatus was the only immune exposure information available for the cohort. A few of the identified cytomegalovirus-associated TCR beta chains were confirmed in vitro to be specific for cytomegalovirus antigens. Because some donors lacked HLA typing at each locus, the association tests relied only on the typed subset. Most CMV-associated TCR beta chains appeared to be HLA-restricted in a later analysis, and the HLA associations seemed to be driven largely by CMV exposure. At a false discovery rate of 0.05, a later analysis linked 15,000 to 20,000 TCR beta sequences to specific HLA alleles. In the study, 164 TCR beta chains were listed as associated with cytomegalovirus. The classifier was reported to diagnose cytomegalovirus status with high specificity and sensitivity in both the original cohort and the validation cohort.

The cohort comprised some 700 healthy bone marrow donors. At the time of sampling, every cohort member was nominally healthy, though immune exposures that went unrecorded were likely present. The donor tested CMV seropositive, placing the donor among the 289 seropositive members of the cohort. Each donor provided a peripheral blood sample, and peripheral blood mononuclear cells were used for TCR beta sequencing. Genomic DNA extraction from the blood cell samples was performed with the Qiagen DNeasy Blood Extraction Kit. Germline trimming: 2 bases from V, 7 bases from J; junction bases outside gene matches: 8. In the germline V gene, CDR1 corresponds to MNHEY and CDR2 to SVGAGI. The CDR3 spans 16 residues, from the cysteine through the phenylalanine. Just CDR3 DNA is preserved here, 48 bases in frame from base 1.

Rearrangement joined TRBV6-5 to TRBJ1-4; 9 nucleotides in the junction match TRBD1. Sequencing used PBMCs. The clonotype comes from a male donor in good health and CMV-seropositive. In nucleotides, the sequence is TGTGCCAGCAGTTACAGCCGGACAGGGGAAATTGAAAAACTGTTTTTT. Translation gives CASSYSRTGEIEKLFF.